Listed here are 9 T cell receptor beta chains from one sample, sequenced in a study of shared clonotypes between healthy human individuals. Sequencing used immunoSEQ multiplex PCR; TCRdb keeps in-frame clones, though not all of them. Of 1.5 million to 1.9 million clones listed, 95% to 99% are singletons. The sequencing sample was made of naive CD4+ T cells sorted from blood. Subset denoted: CD45RA+ positively selected. These receptors were obtained from a man aged 30 to 39 in good health.

The CDR3 loop is CASSRDSLSYEQYF. For the CDR3, the DNA is TGTGCCAGCAGTCGGGACAGCCTCTCCTACGAGCAGTACTTC. This chain joins TRBV6-5 and TRBJ2-7; 7 bases are a match to TRBD1. The germline CDR1 and CDR2 sequences are MNHEY and SVGAGI. The CDR3 runs 14 residues. V was pared by 5 bases and J by 0 bases, with 4 bases of the junction left unmatched.

This clone was recorded once. V usage is TRBV18 and J usage is TRBJ2-5; 8 bases map to TRBD1. The junction had 7 bases not matched to a gene; V was cut back by 1 base and J by 0 bases. CDR1 and CDR2 (germline): KGHSH, LQKENI. The length of the CDR3 is 17 residues. CDR3 sequence reads: CASSPLRTGRNQETQYF. CDR3 bases: TGTGCCAGCTCACCACTAAGGACAGGGCGCAACCAAGAGACCCAGTACTTC.

The chain carries TRBV11-3 and TRBJ2-5; TRBD2 agrees at 7 bases. V lost 5 bases, J lost 2 bases, and 2 bases stayed unmatched. Germline V lookup: CDR1 SGHNT, CDR2 YENEEA. The CDR3 loop spans 13 amino acids. The CDR3 DNA is TGTGCCAGCAGCGGGACTATACAAGAGACCCAGTACTTC. Encoded protein: CASSGTIQETQYF.

The chain uses TRBV6-1 and TRBJ2-2, with D possibly being TRBD2 (6 bases). Germline CDR1 and CDR2: MNHNS and SASEGT. CDR3 length equals 15 residues. The ends were cut back, 7 bases at V and 4 bases at J, with 16 bases in the middle. CDR3 loop: CASTQRRGGTGELFF. CDR3 DNA sequence: TGTGCCAGCACGCAAAGAAGGGGAGGCACCGGGGAGCTGTTTTTT.

The CDR3 region is CASSQLSQVSYEQYF. CDR3 sequence (DNA): TGCGCCAGCAGCCAACTATCTCAGGTTTCCTACGAGCAGTACTTC. This rearrangement joins TRBV4-1 to TRBJ2-7; D is unresolved. Germline V CDR1 and CDR2: MGHRA, YSYEKL. This CDR3 spans 15 amino acids. V was pared by 2 bases and J by 1 base, with 12 bases between.

The chain couples TRBV6-5 to TRBJ1-2; tentative D call: TRBD1 (5 bases). The germline V gene has CDR1 MNHEY and CDR2 SVGAGI. The CDR3 consists of 13 residues. Trimming took off 4 bases at V and 4 bases at J, with 10 bases between the two ends. The CDR3 nucleotides are TGTGCCAGCAGTTCCGGGACCATCTATGGCTACACCTTC. As protein: CASSSGTIYGYTF.

The rearrangement links TRBV28 to TRBJ1-2; possibly TRBD1 for D (6 bases). CDR1 and CDR2 from the germline V gene are MDHEN and SYDVKM. This CDR3 region has 13 residues. With 7 bases removed from V and 3 bases from J, the gap between germline ends came to 12 bases. In nucleotides, the CDR3 is TGTGCCAGCACCTTGCGGACAGACTATGGCTACACCTTC. Translation: CASTLRTDYGYTF.

In this sample, this clone turned up once. The chain employs TRBV5-1 and TRBJ1-5, with D uncertain. Germline V gene data show CDR1 as SGHRS and CDR2 as YFSETQ. The V and J ends lost 0 bases and 6 bases respectively, with 10 bases between them. The CDR3 sequence is 14 residues long. CDR3 DNA sequence: TGCGCCAGCAGCTTGGCCGTTGGGATTCAGCCCCAGCATTTT. Its protein product is CASSLAVGIQPQHF. The full variable domain, in which reference TRBV5-1 and TRBJ1-5 provide the parts outside the CDR3, is KAGVTQTPRYLIKTRGQQVTLSCSPISGHRSVSWYQQTPGQGLQFLFEYFSETQRNKGNFPGRFSGRQFSNSRSEMNVSTLELGDSALYLCASSLAVGIQPQHFGDGTRLSIL.

This clone was recorded only once. This sequence joins TRBV29-1 and TRBJ2-5; tentatively, D is TRBD1 (6 bases). Trimming left V 7 bases short and J 5 bases short, with 20 bases between. CDR1 SQVTM and CDR2 ANQGSEA come from the germline V gene. This CDR3 contains 14 residues. This CDR3 is CSGVGTPGRETQYF. CDR3 DNA sequence: TGCAGCGGCGTCGGGACACCGGGTCGGGAGACCCAGTACTTC. The full variable domain, its missing parts supplied by reference TRBV29-1 and TRBJ2-5, is SAVISQKPSRDICQRGTSLTIQCQVDSQVTMMFWYRQQPGQSLTLIATANQGSEATYESGFVIDKFPISRPNLTFSTLTVSNMSPEDSSIYLCSGVGTPGRETQYFGPGTRLLVL.